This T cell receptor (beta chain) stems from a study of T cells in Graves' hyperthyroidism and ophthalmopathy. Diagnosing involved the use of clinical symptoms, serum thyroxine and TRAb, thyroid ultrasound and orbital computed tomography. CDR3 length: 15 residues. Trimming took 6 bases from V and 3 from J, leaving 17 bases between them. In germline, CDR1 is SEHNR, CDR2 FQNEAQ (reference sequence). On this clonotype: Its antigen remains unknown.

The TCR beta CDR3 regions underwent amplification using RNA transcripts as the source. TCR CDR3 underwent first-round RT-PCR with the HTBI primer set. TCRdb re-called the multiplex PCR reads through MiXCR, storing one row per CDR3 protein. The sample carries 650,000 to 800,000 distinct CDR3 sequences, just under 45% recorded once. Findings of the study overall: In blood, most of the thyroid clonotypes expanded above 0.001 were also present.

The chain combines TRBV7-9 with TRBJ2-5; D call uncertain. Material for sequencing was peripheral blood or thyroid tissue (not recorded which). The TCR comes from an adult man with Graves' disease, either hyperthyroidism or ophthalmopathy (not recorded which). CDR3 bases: TGTGCCAGCAGTGAATTAAGGTCAGGCGAAGAGACCCAGTACTTC. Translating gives CASSELRSGEETQYF.